These 17 T cell receptor beta chains were sequenced from one sample in a study of T cell responses to AZD1222 COVID-19 vaccine. TCRdb's table, derived via immunoSEQ multiplex PCR, lists solely in-frame clones and lacks some. The sample shows about 150,000 clones, about 88% of them seen only once. Sequences were derived from peripheral blood, sampled on day 0 of AZD1222 vaccination. All receptors derive from an adult in good health.

The rearrangement joins TRBV18 to TRBJ1-2, with a possible D match to TRBD1 (5 bases). V was shortened by 4 bases and J by 0 bases, with 21 bases between the two germline ends. The CDR3 has 18 amino acids. From germline, CDR1 is KGHSH and CDR2 LQKENI. The CDR3 bases are TGTGCCAGCTCACTATTAGCCATCTCACAGGCGTCTAACTATGGCTACACCTTC. This encodes CASSLLAISQASNYGYTF.

The V gene is TRBV19, the J gene TRBJ1-3; D is uncertain. Looked up from germline, CDR1 is LNHDA and CDR2 is SQIVND (reference sequence). The ends were cut back, 3 bases at V and 1 base at J, with 10 bases in the middle. This CDR3 has 15 residues. CDR3 nucleotide sequence: TGTGCCAGTAGTATTTCAGACGGTTCTGGAAACACCATATATTTT. Residues: CASSISDGSGNTIYF.

The J gene is TRBJ2-2, the V gene TRBV7-2, with 13 bases lining up with TRBD2. CDR3 length equals 18 residues. V lost 5 bases to trimming and J lost 0 bases; unmatched junction nucleotides: 6. Germline CDR1 reads SGHTA; CDR2 reads FQGNSA. CDR3 DNA sequence: TGTGCCAGCAGCGCCGGACTAGCGGGAGCCGCGAACACCGGGGAGCTGTTTTTT. It codes for CASSAGLAGAANTGELFF.

This rearrangement joins TRBV11-3 to TRBJ2-7; 7 positions match TRBD2. V shed 5 bases and J 2 bases; nucleotides not matched to a gene: 9. Germline V gene lookup returns CDR1 SGHNT and CDR2 YENEEA. The CDR3 has 15 amino acids. The CDR3 sequence: CASSQSSGSAYEQYF. The CDR3 DNA sequence: TGTGCCAGCAGCCAGTCTAGCGGATCAGCCTACGAGCAGTACTTC.

The gene calls are TRBV7-2 and TRBJ2-7, with 9 bases fitting TRBD1. Germline V gene sequence: CDR1 SGHTA, CDR2 FQGNSA. The CDR3 has 15 residues. J lost 5 bases, V lost 5 bases, and 10 bases had no gene match. CDR3 loop: CASSPQGTGRDEQYF. Written as DNA, the CDR3 is TGTGCCAGCAGCCCTCAAGGGACAGGGAGGGACGAGCAGTACTTC.

On this clone itself: The same CDR3 can be traced to other DNA sequences in this sample. The genes are TRBV28 and TRBJ1-2; D is ambiguous. V was pared by 5 bases and J by 1 base, with 5 bases between. The CDR3 consists of 12 residues. The germline gives CDR1 MDHEN, CDR2 SYDVKM. The CDR3 loop reads CASSRLNYGYTF. The DNA for the CDR3 is TGTGCCAGCAGTCGGCTTAACTATGGCTACACCTTC.

The V gene is TRBV9, the J gene TRBJ1-1, with 7 bases aligning to TRBD1. The CDR3 loop spans 14 amino acids. The trim removed 4 bases at V and 5 bases at J, leaving 8 bases unmatched. Germline CDR1 and CDR2: SGDLS and YYNGEE. The CDR3 here is CASSQSPRGTEAFF. CDR3 DNA: TGTGCCAGCAGCCAAAGTCCCAGGGGGACTGAAGCTTTCTTT.

The sample holds a few counts of this clone. The gene calls are TRBV5-4 and TRBJ2-1; TRBD2 is a possible D gene (6 bases). V lost 2 bases, J lost 0 bases, and 12 bases lay in between. Per the germline V gene, CDR1 is SGHNT and CDR2 is YYREEE (reference sequence). The CDR3 spans 16 residues. The CDR3 region has the DNA TGTGCCAGCAGCTTAGCGGGTCTGCGCTCCTACAATGAGCAGTTCTTC. It is translated as CASSLAGLRSYNEQFF.

There are a few counts of this clone. The chain employs TRBV18 and TRBJ1-1, with D unresolved. Germline V lookup: CDR1 KGHSH, CDR2 LQKENI. V shed 3 bases and J shed 5 bases, with 7 bases lying between them. There are 12 residues in the CDR3. The CDR3 loop is CASSPRLTEAFF. The CDR3 region has the DNA TGTGCCAGCTCACCGCGTCTAACTGAAGCTTTCTTT. The full variable domain, completed using reference TRBV18 and TRBJ1-1, is NAGVMQNPRHLVRRRGQEARLRCSPMKGHSHVYWYRQLPEEGLKFMVYLQKENIIDESGMPKERFSAEFPKEGPSILRIQQVVRGDSAAYFCASSPRLTEAFFGQGTRLTVV.

J is TRBJ2-7 and V is TRBV28; maybe TRBD1 (9 bases). V dropped 7 bases and J dropped 6 bases, with 22 bases sitting between them. The V gene's germline CDR1 is MDHEN and CDR2 SYDVKM. There are 15 residues in the CDR3. DNA for the CDR3: TGTGCCAGCATTCGCGGGGGGACAGGGAGGAGCGAGCAGTACTTC. This translates into CASIRGGTGRSEQYF.

This clone was recorded once. The rearrangement joins TRBV28 to TRBJ1-2; 8 nucleotides agree with TRBD1. Germline CDR1 is MDHEN and CDR2 is SYDVKM. The junction had 7 bases not matched to a gene; V was cut back by 5 bases and J by 8 bases. The CDR3 covers 13 residues. CDR3: CASSPDRVRGYTF. The CDR3 bases are TGTGCCAGCAGTCCGGACAGGGTAAGAGGCTACACCTTC.

The chain uses TRBV19 and TRBJ1-1; D ambiguous. Germline V gene lookup returns CDR1 LNHDA and CDR2 SQIVND (reference sequence). The CDR3 spans 12 residues. Trimming cost V 4 bases and J 3 bases, with 6 bases left between them. This CDR3 is CASSKSDTEAFF. The CDR3 nucleotides read TGTGCCAGTAGTAAATCCGACACTGAAGCTTTCTTT.

This clone was detected once. The V call is TRBV6-2 or TRBV6-3, the J call TRBJ2-5, with 11 bases lining up with TRBD2. Per the germline V gene, CDR1 is MNHEY and CDR2 is SVGEGT. V lost 2 bases and J lost 0; bases outside the gene matches: 2. CDR3 length: 16 amino acids. This CDR3 reads CASSYRLAGHQETQYF. The DNA for the CDR3 is TGTGCCAGCAGTTACAGACTAGCGGGACACCAAGAGACCCAGTACTTC.

The V and J genes are TRBV4-2 and TRBJ1-3; D may be TRBD1 (5 bases). The germline V gene encodes CDR1 LGHNA and CDR2 YNFKEQ. CDR3 size: 16 residues. With 4 bases removed from V and 0 bases from J, the gap between germline ends came to 13 bases. The CDR3: CASSPGRTSSGNTIYF. CDR3 nucleotide sequence: TGTGCCAGCAGCCCGGGACGGACAAGCTCTGGAAACACCATATATTTT.

The chain uses TRBV12-3 or TRBV12-4 and TRBJ1-1; D is ambiguous. V was pared by 1 base and J by 5 bases, with 8 bases between. The CDR3 has 13 amino acids. In nucleotides, the CDR3 is TGTGCCAGCAGTTTAGGGCGAACTACTGAAGCTTTCTTT. Protein product: CASSLGRTTEAFF.

This clone was counted only a few times. The chain joins TRBV15 to TRBJ2-2; D tentatively fits TRBD1 or TRBD2 (5 bases each). The CDR3 length is 17 residues. In germline, CDR1 is LNHNV, CDR2 YYDKDF (reference sequence). Trimming shortened V by 1 base and J by 4 bases, and 16 bases separated the two germline ends. Here the CDR3 reads CATSRVSGTAGTGELFF. In nucleotides, the CDR3 is TGTGCCACCAGCAGAGTTTCCGGGACCGCCGGCACCGGGGAGCTGTTTTTT.

The J gene is TRBJ2-2, the V gene TRBV7-9; tentatively, D is TRBD2 (6 bases). This CDR3 has 15 amino acids. Germline V gene lookup returns CDR1 SEHNR and CDR2 FQNEAQ (reference sequence). Trimming took 4 bases from V and 1 from J, leaving 10 bases between them. The CDR3 sequence is CASSYGTLNTGELFF. The CDR3 DNA is TGTGCCAGCAGCTACGGGACTCTGAACACCGGGGAGCTGTTTTTT.